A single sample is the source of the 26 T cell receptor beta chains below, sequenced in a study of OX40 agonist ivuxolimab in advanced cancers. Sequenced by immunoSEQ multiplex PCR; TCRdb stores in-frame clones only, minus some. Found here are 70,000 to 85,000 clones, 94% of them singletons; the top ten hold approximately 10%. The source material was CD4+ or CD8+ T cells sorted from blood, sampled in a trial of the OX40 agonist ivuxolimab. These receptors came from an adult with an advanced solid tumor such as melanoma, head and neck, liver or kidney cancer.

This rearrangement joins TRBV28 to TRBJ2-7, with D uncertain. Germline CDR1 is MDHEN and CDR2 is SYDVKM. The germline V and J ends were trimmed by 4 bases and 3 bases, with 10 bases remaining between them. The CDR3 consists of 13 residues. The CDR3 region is CASSYGPHYEQYF. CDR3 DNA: TGTGCCAGCAGTTACGGACCCCACTACGAGCAGTACTTC.

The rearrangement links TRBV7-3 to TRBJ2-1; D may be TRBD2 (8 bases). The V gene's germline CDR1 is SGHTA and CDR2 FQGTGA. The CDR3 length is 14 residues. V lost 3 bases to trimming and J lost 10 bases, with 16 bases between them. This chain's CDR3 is CASSFGLAGGEQFF. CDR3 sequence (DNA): TGTGCCAGCAGCTTCGGACTAGCAGGGGGGGAGCAGTTCTTC.

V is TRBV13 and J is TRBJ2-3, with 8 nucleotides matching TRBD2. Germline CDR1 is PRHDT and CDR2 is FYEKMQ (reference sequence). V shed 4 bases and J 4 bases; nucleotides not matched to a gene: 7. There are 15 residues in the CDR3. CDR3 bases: TGTGCCAGCAGCTCGCGAGCGGGAGAGGCAGATACGCAGTATTTT. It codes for CASSSRAGEADTQYF.

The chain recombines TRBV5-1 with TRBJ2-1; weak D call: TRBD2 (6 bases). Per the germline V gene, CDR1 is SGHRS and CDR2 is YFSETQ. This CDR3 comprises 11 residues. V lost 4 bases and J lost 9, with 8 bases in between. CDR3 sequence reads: CASSGGGEQFF. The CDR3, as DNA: TGCGCCAGCAGCGGGGGAGGTGAGCAGTTCTTC.

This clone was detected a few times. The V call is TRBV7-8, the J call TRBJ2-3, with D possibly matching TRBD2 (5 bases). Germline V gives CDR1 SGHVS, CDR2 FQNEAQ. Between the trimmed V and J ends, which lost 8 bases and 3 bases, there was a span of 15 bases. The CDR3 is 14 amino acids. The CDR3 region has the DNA TGTGCCAGCTCTAGGGAGTCGCGGACAGATACGCAGTATTTT. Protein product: CASSRESRTDTQYF. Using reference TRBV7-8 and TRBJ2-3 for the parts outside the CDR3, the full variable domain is GAGVSQSPRYKVAKRGQDVALRCDPISGHVSLFWYQQALGQGPEFLTYFQNEAQLDKSGLPSDRFFAERPEGSVSTLKIQRTQQEDSAVYLCASSRESRTDTQYFGPGTRLTVL.

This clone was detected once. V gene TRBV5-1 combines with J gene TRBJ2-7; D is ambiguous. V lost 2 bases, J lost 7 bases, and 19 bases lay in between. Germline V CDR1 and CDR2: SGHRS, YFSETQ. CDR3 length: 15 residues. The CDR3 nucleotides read TGCGCCAGCAGCTTCGACGACTGGAGTAAGGGAGAGCAGTACTTC. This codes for CASSFDDWSKGEQYF.

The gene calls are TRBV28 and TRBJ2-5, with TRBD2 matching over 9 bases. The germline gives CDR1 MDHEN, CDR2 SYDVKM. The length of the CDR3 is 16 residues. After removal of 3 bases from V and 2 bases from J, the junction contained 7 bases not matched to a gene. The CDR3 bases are TGTGCCAGCAGTTTCTTACTAGCGGGTAGACAAGAGACCCAGTACTTC. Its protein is CASSFLLAGRQETQYF.

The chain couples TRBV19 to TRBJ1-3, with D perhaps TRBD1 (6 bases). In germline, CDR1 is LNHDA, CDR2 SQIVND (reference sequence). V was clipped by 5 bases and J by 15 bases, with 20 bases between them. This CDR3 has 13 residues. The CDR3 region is CASSPQGQPWRYF. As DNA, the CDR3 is TGTGCCAGTAGTCCTCAAGGACAGCCCTGGAGATATTTT.

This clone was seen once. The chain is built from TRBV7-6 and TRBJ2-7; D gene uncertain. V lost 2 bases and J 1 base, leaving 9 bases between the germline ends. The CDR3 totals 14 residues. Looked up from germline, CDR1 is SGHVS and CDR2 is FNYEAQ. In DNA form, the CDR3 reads TGTGCCAGCAGCTTATATGGTCTTTCCTACGAGCAGTACTTC. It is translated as CASSLYGLSYEQYF.

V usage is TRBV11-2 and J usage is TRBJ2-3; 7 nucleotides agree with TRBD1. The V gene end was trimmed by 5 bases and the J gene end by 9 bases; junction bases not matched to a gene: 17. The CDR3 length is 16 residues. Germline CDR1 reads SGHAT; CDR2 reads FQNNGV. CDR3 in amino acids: CASSHGTELLGETQYF. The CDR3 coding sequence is TGTGCCAGCAGCCACGGGACAGAGCTGCTCGGAGAGACGCAGTATTTT.

CDR3: CASSPFTSGNYYEQYF. The CDR3 DNA sequence: TGTGCCAGCAGTCCATTTACTAGCGGGAACTACTACGAGCAGTACTTC. The V and J genes are TRBV27 and TRBJ2-7; 10 bases align to TRBD2. Germline V gene data show CDR1 as MNHEY and CDR2 as SMNVEV (reference sequence). V was pared by 5 bases and J by 3 bases, with 10 bases of the junction left unmatched. This CDR3 is built from 16 residues.

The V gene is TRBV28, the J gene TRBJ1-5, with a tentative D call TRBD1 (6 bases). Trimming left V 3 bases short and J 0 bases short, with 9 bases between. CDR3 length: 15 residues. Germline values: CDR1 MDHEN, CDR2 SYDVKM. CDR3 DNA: TGTGCCAGCAGTTTTCAGGGGCTTAGCAATCAGCCCCAGCATTTT. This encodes CASSFQGLSNQPQHF.

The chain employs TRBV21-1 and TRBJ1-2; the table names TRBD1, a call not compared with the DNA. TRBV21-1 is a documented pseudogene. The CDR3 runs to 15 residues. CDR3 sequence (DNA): TGTGCCAGCAGCAACCAACAGGGGCCGAACTATGGCTACACCTTC. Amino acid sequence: CASSNQQGPNYGYTF.

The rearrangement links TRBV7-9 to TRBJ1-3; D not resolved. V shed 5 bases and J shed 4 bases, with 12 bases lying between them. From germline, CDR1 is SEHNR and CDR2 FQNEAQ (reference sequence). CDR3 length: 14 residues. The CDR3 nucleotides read TGTGCCAGCAGCCCCCGGGGATCGGGAAACACCATATATTTT. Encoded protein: CASSPRGSGNTIYF. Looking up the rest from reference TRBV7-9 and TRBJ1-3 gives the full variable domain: DTGVSQNPRHKITKRGQNVTFRCDPISEHNRLYWYRQTLGQGPEFLTYFQNEAQLEKSRLLSDRFSAERPKGSFSTLEIQRTEQGDSAMYLCASSPRGSGNTIYFGEGSWLTVV.

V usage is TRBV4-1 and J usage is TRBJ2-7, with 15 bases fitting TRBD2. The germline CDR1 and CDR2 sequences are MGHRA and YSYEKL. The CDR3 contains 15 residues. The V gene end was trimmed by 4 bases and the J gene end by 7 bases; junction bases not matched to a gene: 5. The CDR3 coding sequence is TGCGCCAGCAGCCGAGGGACTAGCGGGAGGAGTGAGCAGTACTTC. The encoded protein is CASSRGTSGRSEQYF.

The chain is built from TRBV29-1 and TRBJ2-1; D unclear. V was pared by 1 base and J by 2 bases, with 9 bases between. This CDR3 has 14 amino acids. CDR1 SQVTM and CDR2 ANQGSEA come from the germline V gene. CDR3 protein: CSVEGQVTYNEQFF. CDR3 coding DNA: TGCAGCGTTGAAGGACAAGTCACCTACAATGAGCAGTTCTTC.

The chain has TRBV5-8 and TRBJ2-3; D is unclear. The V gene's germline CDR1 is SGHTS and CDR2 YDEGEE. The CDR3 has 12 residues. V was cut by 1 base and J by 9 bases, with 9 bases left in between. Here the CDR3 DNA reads TGTGCCAGCAGCTTGTTTGGGGAAACGCAGTATTTT. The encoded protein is CASSLFGETQYF.

This CDR3 reads CASSPGNSYQPQHF. The CDR3 DNA reads TGTGCCAGTAGTCCGGGCAACTCTTATCAGCCCCAGCATTTT. The chain recombines TRBV19 with TRBJ1-5; D remains unclear. This CDR3 contains 14 residues. CDR1 and CDR2 (germline): LNHDA, SQIVND (reference sequence). Trimming cost V 5 bases and J 5 bases, with 13 bases left between them.

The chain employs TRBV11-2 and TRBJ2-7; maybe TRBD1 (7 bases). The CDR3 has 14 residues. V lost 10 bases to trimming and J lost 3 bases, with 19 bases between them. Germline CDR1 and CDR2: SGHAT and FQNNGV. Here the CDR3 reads CATAGTGDRYEQYF. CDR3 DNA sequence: TGTGCCACTGCGGGAACAGGGGACCGCTACGAGCAGTACTTC. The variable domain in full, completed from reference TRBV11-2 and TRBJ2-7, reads EAGVAQSPRYKIIEKRQSVAFWCNPISGHATLYWYQQILGQGPKLLIQFQNNGVVDDSQLPKDRFSAERLKGVDSTLKIQPAKLEDSAVYLCATAGTGDRYEQYFGPGTRLTVT.

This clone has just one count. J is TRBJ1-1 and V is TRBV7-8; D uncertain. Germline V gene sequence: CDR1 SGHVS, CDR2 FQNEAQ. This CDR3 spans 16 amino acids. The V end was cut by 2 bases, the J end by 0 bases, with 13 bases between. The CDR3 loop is CASSLTVSILNTEAFF. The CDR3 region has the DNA TGTGCCAGCAGCTTAACAGTTTCTATCCTGAACACTGAAGCTTTCTTT.

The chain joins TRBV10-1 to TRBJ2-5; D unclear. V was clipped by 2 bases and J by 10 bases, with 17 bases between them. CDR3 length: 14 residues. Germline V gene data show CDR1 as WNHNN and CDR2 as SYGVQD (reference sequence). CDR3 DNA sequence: TGCGCCAGCAGTGAGGGTGCCCCGGAGAGCGTCCAGTACTTC. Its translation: CASSEGAPESVQYF.

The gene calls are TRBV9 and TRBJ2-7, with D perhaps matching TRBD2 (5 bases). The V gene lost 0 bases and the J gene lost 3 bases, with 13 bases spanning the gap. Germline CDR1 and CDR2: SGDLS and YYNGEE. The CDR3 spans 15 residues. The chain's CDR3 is CASSVGSGSNYEQYF. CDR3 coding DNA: TGTGCCAGCAGCGTAGGCAGCGGCAGTAACTACGAGCAGTACTTC.

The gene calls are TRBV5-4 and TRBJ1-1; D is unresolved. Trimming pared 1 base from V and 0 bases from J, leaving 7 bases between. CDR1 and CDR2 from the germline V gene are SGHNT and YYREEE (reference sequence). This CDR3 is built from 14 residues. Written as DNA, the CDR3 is TGTGCCAGCAGCTTGCAAGGAATGAACACTGAAGCTTTCTTT. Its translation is CASSLQGMNTEAFF.

The CDR3 protein is CASSVVSNEQFF. As DNA, the CDR3 is TGTGCCAGCAGCGTAGTATCCAATGAGCAGTTCTTC. The V and J genes are TRBV9 and TRBJ2-1; D not resolved. Germline V lookup: CDR1 SGDLS, CDR2 YYNGEE. CDR3 size: 12 residues. Trimming left V 0 bases short and J 6 bases short, with 4 bases between.

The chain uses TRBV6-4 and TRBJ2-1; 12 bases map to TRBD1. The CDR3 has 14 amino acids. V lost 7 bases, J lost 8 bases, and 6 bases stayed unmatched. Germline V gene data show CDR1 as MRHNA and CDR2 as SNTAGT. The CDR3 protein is CASTPGQGAYEQFF. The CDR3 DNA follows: TGTGCCAGCACTCCGGGACAGGGGGCATATGAGCAGTTCTTC.

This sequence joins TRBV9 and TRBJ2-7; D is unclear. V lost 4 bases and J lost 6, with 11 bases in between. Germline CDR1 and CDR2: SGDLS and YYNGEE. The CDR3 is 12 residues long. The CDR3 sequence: CASSKGEVEQYF. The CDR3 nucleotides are TGTGCCAGCAGCAAAGGAGAGGTCGAGCAGTACTTC.